This T cell receptor (beta chain) was recorded in a study of T-cell reconstitution after alpha-beta-depleted transplantation in children (dated by TCRdb to 2016 to 2017). About the investigation overall: T-cell immune reconstitution after TCRalphabeta/CD19-depleted allogeneic hematopoietic cell transplantation in children was quantitatively tracked in the study by means of TCR repertoire profiling. Overall results and qualifications from the work: In some patients, high TCRbeta diversity at day 60 was attributed to recipient T cells and intrathymic progenitors that had survived conditioning. The frequencies of hyperexpanded clones fell over the following months, and after one year, T-cell counts and TCRbeta diversity were mostly attributed to newly produced T cells. The apparently early recovery of alphabetaT-cell counts about two months after transplant reportedly depended on only several hundred rapidly expanded clones that came from non-depleted graft cells.

The table lists this clonotype with many counts. Its antigen remains undetermined. No much larger clone is present one base from it, and per-base qualities are unavailable. Library preparation used PCR. The instrument was an Illumina HiSeq 2500. Molecular barcoding was employed in the preparation of TCR libraries, with unique molecular identifiers being used to normalize TCRbeta repertoire quantification. TCRdb reanalyzed the raw reads on its own, using fastp at Q25 for trimming and MiXCR for clone calling, and kept in-frame beta chains. Merged by CDR3 protein, the rows form single entries marked with the most common genes and DNA. Present in this sample are 90,000 to 130,000 distinct CDR3 sequences, about 6% of which were seen just once. The top ten clones comprise roughly 23% of the sample. V is trimmed back by 8 bases and J by 3 bases, and the junction contains 5 bases that no gene match accounts for. CDR1 is given as KGHSY and CDR2 as FQNENV, both from the germline V gene. Reading from cysteine to phenylalanine, the CDR3 counts 13 amino acids. Only CDR3 DNA is held: 39 bases, read in frame from base 1.

Interpreted using the paper, the treatment or condition label stands for: allogeneic hematopoietic cell transplantation with graft depleted of TCRalphabeta T cells and CD19 B cells. The children who served as transplant recipients had been given grafts of TCRalphabeta/CD19-depleted allogeneic hematopoietic cells. The material sequenced was PBMCs, mostly from graft donor cells, taken 360 days after TCRalphabeta/CD19-depleted stem cell transplant. The sequence was obtained from a male patient under 10 years old who had a stem cell transplant for acute lymphoblastic leukemia, so the T cells may come from the graft donor. The chain uses TRBV16 and TRBJ2-7; 9 middle bases align to TRBD1. The sequenced DNA is TGTGCCAGCCGCGGGACAGGGCACTACGAGCAGTACTTC. Its translation reads: CASRGTGHYEQYF.